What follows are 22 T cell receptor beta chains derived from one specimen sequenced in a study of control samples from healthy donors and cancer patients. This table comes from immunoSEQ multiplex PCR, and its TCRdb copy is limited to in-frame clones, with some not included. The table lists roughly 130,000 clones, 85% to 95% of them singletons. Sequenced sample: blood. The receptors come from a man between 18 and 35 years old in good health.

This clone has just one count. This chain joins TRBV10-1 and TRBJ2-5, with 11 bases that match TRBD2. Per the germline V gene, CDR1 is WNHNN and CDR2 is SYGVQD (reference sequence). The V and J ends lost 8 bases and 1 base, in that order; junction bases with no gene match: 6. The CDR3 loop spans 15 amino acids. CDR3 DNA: TGCGCCAGCGCCGAGGGACTAGCGGTCCAAGAGACCCAGTACTTC. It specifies CASAEGLAVQETQYF.

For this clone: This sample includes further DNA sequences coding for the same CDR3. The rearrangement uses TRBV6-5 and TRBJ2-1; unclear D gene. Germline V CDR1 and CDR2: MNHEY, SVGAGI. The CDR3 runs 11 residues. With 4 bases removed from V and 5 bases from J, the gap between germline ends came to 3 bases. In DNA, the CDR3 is TGTGCCAGCAGTTCCAACAATGAGCAGTTCTTC. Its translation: CASSSNNEQFF.

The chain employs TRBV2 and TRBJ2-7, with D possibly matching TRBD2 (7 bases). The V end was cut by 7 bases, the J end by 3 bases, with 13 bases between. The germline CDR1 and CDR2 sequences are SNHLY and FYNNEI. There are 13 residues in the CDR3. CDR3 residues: CASNGGPDYEQYF. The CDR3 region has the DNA TGTGCCAGCAACGGGGGGCCTGACTACGAGCAGTACTTC.

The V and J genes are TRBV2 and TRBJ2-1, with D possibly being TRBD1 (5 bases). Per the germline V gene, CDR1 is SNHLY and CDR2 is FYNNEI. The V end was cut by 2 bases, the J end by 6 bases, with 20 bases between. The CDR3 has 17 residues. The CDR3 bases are TGTGCCAGCAGTGAATTGCTCGTTGGCTGGGGCCCCAATGAGCAGTTCTTC. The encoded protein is CASSELLVGWGPNEQFF.

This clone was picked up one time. The CDR3, as DNA: TGTGCCAGCAGATTCCCGGGACAGGGGTTGGACTCACCCCTCCACTTT. Translation: CASRFPGQGLDSPLHF. The chain couples TRBV6-6 to TRBJ1-6, with TRBD1 identical over 10 bases. CDR3 length equals 16 residues. Germline trimming cut 6 bases from V and 10 bases from J; bases unmatched to any gene: 12. CDR1 is MNHNY and CDR2 is SVGAGI in the germline V gene (reference sequence).

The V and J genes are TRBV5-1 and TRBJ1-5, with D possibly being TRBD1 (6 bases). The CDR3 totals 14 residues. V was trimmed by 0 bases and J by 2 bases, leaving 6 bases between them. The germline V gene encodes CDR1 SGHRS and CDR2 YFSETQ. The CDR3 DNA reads TGCGCCAGCAGCTTGGGGGGGCGCAATCAGCCCCAGCATTTT. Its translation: CASSLGGRNQPQHF.

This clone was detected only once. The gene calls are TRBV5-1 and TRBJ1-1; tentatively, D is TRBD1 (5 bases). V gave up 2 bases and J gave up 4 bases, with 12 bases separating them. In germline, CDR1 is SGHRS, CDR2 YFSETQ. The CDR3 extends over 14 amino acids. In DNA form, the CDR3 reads TGCGCCAGCAGCTTACGGCAGGGTGGCACTGAAGCTTTCTTT. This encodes CASSLRQGGTEAFF. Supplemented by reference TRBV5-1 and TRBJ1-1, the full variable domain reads KAGVTQTPRYLIKTRGQQVTLSCSPISGHRSVSWYQQTPGQGLQFLFEYFSETQRNKGNFPGRFSGRQFSNSRSEMNVSTLELGDSALYLCASSLRQGGTEAFFGQGTRLTVV.

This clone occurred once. The CDR3 here is CASSSELAGGRDTQYF. Here the CDR3 DNA reads TGTGCCAGCAGTTCCGAACTAGCGGGGGGGCGAGATACGCAGTATTTT. The chain couples TRBV7-6 to TRBJ2-3; 13 nucleotides match TRBD2. This CDR3 comprises 16 residues. J was trimmed by 5 bases and V by 6 bases; bases with no gene match: 8. CDR1 and CDR2 from the germline V gene are SGHVS and FNYEAQ.

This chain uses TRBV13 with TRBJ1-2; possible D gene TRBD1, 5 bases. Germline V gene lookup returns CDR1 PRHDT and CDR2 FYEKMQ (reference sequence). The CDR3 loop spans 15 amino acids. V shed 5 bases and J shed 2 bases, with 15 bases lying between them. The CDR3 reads CASSAKGRPNYGYTF. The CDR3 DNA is TGTGCCAGCAGCGCAAAGGGACGGCCCAACTATGGCTACACCTTC.

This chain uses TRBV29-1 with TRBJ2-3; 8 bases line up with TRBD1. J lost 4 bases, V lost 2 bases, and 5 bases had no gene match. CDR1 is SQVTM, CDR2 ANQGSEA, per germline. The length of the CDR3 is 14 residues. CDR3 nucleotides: TGCAGCGTTGAACCAGGACAGGGAGCAGATACGCAGTATTTT. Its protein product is CSVEPGQGADTQYF.

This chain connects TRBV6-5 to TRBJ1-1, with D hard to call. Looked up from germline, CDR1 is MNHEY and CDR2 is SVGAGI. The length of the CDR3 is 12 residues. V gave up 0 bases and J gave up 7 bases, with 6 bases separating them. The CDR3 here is CASSYSGGEAFF. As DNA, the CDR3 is TGTGCCAGCAGTTACTCGGGAGGTGAAGCTTTCTTT.

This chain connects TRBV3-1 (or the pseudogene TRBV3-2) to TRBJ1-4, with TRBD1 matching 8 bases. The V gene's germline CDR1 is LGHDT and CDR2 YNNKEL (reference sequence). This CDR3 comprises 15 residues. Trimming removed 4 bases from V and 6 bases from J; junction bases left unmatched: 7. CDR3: CASSPRDRPHEKLFF. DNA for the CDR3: TGTGCCAGCAGCCCCCGGGACAGGCCCCATGAAAAACTGTTTTTT.

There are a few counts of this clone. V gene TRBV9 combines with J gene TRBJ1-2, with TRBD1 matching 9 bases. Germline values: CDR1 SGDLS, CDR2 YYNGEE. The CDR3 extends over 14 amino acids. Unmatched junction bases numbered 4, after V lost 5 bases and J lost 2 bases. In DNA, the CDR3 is TGTGCCAGCAGGGGACAGGGAAGAAACTATGGCTACACCTTC. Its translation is CASRGQGRNYGYTF.

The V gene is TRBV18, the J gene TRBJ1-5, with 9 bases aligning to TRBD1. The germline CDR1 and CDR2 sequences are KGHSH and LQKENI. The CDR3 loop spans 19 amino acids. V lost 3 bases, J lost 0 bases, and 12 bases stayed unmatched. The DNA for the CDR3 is TGTGCCAGCTCACCGCGCAGAGGGACAGGGCCTTATAGCAATCAGCCCCAGCATTTT. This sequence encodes CASSPRRGTGPYSNQPQHF.

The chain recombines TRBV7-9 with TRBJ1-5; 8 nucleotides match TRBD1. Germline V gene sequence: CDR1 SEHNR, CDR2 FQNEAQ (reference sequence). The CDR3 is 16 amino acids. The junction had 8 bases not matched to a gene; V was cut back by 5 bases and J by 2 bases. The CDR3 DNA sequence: TGTGCCAGCAGCAACGGAGACAGGGGCGGCAATCAGCCCCAGCATTTT. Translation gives CASSNGDRGGNQPQHF.

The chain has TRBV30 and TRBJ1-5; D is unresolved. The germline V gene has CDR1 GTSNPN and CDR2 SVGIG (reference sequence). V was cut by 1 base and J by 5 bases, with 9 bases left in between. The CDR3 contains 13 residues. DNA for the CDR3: TGTGCCTGGAGTGGGGGATTGCATCAGCCCCAGCATTTT. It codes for CAWSGGLHQPQHF.

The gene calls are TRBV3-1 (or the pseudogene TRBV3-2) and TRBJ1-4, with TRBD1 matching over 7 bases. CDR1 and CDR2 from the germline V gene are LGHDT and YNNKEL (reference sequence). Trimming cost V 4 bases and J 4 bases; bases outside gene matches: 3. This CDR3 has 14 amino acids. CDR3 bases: TGTGCCAGCAGCCCACGACAGGGTAATGAAAAACTGTTTTTT. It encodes CASSPRQGNEKLFF.

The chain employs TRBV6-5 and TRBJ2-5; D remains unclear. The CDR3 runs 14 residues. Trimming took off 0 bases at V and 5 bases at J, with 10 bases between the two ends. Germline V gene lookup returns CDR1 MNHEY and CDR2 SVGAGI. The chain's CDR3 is CASSYSSVRETQYF. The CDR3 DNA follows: TGTGCCAGCAGTTACTCATCGGTTAGGGAGACCCAGTACTTC.

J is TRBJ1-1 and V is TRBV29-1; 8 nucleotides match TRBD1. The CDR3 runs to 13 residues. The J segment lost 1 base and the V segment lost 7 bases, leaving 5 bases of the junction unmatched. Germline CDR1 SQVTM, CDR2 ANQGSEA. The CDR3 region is CSAVTGANTEAFF. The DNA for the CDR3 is TGCAGCGCTGTGACAGGGGCGAACACTGAAGCTTTCTTT. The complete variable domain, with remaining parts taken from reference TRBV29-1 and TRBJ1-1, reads SAVISQKPSRDICQRGTSLTIQCQVDSQVTMMFWYRQQPGQSLTLIATANQGSEATYESGFVIDKFPISRPNLTFSTLTVSNMSPEDSSIYLCSAVTGANTEAFFGQGTRLTVV.

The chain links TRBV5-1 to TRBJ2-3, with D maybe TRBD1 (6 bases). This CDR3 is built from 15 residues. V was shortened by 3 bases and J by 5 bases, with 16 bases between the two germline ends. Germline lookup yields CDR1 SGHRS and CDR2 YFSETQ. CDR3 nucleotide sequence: TGCGCCAGCAGCTCCCCCCTGGGGGCTGAAGATACGCAGTATTTT. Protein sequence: CASSSPLGAEDTQYF. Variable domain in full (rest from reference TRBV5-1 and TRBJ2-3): KAGVTQTPRYLIKTRGQQVTLSCSPISGHRSVSWYQQTPGQGLQFLFEYFSETQRNKGNFPGRFSGRQFSNSRSEMNVSTLELGDSALYLCASSSPLGAEDTQYFGPGTRLTVL.

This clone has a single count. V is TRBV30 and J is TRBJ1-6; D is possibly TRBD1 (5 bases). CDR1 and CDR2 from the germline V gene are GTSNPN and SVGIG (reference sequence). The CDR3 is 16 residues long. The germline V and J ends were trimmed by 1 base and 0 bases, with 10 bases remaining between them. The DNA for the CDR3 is TGTGCCTGGAGTGAGGAACAGGACTCCTATAATTCACCCCTCCACTTT. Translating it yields CAWSEEQDSYNSPLHF.

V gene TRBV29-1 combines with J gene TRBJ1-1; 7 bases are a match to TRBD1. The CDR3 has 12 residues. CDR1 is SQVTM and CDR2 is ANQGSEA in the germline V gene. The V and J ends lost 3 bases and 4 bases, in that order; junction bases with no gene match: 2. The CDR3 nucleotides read TGCAGCGTTGAGGCAGGGGGCACTGAAGCTTTCTTT. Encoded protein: CSVEAGGTEAFF. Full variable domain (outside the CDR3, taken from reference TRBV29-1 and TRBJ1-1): SAVISQKPSRDICQRGTSLTIQCQVDSQVTMMFWYRQQPGQSLTLIATANQGSEATYESGFVIDKFPISRPNLTFSTLTVSNMSPEDSSIYLCSVEAGGTEAFFGQGTRLTVV.